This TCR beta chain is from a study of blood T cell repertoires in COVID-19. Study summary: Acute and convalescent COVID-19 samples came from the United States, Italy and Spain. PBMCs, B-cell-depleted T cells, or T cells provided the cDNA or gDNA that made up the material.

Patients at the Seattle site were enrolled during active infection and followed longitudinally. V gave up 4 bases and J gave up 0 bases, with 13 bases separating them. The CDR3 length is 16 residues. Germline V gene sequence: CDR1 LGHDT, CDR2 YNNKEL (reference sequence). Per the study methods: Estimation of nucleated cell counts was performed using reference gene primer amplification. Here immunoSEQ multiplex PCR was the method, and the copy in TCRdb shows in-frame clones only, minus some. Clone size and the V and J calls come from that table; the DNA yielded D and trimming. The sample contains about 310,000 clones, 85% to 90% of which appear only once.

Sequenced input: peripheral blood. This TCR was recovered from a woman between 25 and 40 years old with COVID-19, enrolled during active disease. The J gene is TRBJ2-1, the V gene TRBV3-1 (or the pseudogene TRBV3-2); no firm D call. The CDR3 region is CASSLTRTPSYNEQFF. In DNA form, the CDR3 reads TGTGCCAGCAGCCTTACGCGTACTCCCTCCTACAATGAGCAGTTCTTC.